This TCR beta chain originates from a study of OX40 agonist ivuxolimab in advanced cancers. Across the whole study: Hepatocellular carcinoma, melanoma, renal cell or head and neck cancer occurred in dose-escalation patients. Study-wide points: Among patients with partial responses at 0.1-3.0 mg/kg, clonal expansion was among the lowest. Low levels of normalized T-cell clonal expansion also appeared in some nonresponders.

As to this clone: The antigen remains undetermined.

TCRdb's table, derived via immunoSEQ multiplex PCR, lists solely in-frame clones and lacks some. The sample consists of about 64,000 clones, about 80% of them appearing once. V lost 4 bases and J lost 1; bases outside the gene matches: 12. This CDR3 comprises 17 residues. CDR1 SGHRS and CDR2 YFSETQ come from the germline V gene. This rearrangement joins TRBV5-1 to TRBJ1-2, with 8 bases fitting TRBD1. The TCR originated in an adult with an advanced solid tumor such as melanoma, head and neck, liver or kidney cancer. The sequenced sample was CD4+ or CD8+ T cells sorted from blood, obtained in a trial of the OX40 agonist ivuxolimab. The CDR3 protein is CASSMGDRGVVNYGYTF. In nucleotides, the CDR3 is TGCGCCAGCAGCATGGGTGACAGGGGTGTCGTTAACTATGGCTACACCTTC.